This TCR beta chain was recovered during a study of PD-L1 blockade in urothelial cancer. At the level of the study: Patients with male sex and bladder-origin urothelial cancer accounted for about 90% of the 29 enrolled. Across blood samples, T cells had a median count of approximately 140,000. Points from the study as a whole: Below-median pretreatment blood TCR clonality was a predictor of better survival.

This clone was picked up one time. Its antigen is unidentified. The method was immunoSEQ multiplex PCR; TCRdb's version includes in-frame clones alone and lacks a portion of them. This table has just under 40,000 clones, approximately 90% appearing once. V lost 2 bases and J lost 5; bases outside the gene matches: 12. CDR3 size: 16 residues. The germline gives CDR1 LNHNV, CDR2 YYDKDF (reference sequence). Time point: pretreatment peripheral blood. Pretreatment and on-treatment samples were taken, numbering 1 to 8 per patient. The V and J genes are TRBV15 and TRBJ2-7; 7 nucleotides align to TRBD1. Sequenced material: PBMCs, taken around atezolizumab (anti-PD-L1) treatment. The TCR originated in a woman aged 60-70 years with urothelial cancer. The CDR3 is CATSRSHTGATNEQYF. In nucleotides, the CDR3 is TGTGCCACCAGCAGATCGCACACAGGGGCTACTAACGAGCAGTACTTC.